The clone carrying this T cell receptor beta chain was picked up many times. The germline V gene encodes CDR1 SGHTA and CDR2 FQGTGA. The V gene end was trimmed by 5 bases and the J gene end by 5 bases; junction bases not matched to a gene: 7. There are 15 residues in the CDR3. This sample was taken from a study of CD8 T cells in ankylosing spondylitis. TCRdb reprocessed the 5' RACE reads with MiXCR, giving one entry per CDR3 protein. This table holds some 240,000 distinct CDR3 sequences, around 9.1% found once. Sample: blood, either unsorted or a sorted T cell fraction (not recorded which). The sequence was obtained from a male donor with ankylosing spondylitis or in good health (not recorded which). V usage is TRBV7-3 and J usage is TRBJ2-2; TRBD2 agrees at 8 bases. In DNA, the CDR3 is TGTGCCAGCAGCCTAGGTAGCGGGAAAACCGGGGAGCTGTTTTTT. Encoded protein: CASSLGSGKTGELFF.